The clone carrying this T cell receptor beta chain has just one count. The antigen is not known. This sample is part of a study of T cell responses to AZD1222 COVID-19 vaccine. Method: immunoSEQ multiplex PCR; TCRdb's copy keeps in-frame clones and lacks some. The sample includes about 120,000 clones, about 93% seen only once; the top ten take around 4.4%. Study findings and constraints: Only a handful of AZD1222 recipients tested seropositive at baseline. Reports indicate that nearly half of spike-specific TCRs are directed at unmutated variant regions. A mostly white British donor set with more females was recruited, and clonal diversity was possibly underestimated. Dominant at 160-218 and 743-854, vaccine-associated CD4 TCRs also spanned spike.

Germline loops: CDR1 SGHVS, CDR2 FQNEAQ. V was clipped by 5 bases and J by 4 bases, with 12 bases between them. This CDR3 is 14 amino acids long. This TCR derives from an adult who received the MenACWY meningococcal vaccine as a control. The source was peripheral blood, collected 28 days after the second dose of the MenACWY control vaccine. The chain uses TRBV7-8 and TRBJ1-5, with D unclear. CDR3 residues: CASSRTGFNQPQHF. The CDR3 region has the DNA TGTGCCAGCAGCAGAACGGGATTTAATCAGCCCCAGCATTTT.